This T cell receptor beta chain was found in a study of cytomegalovirus exposure and HLA in healthy donors. Study-level information: The 550 to 800 first-cohort repertoires and the 130 or so validation repertoires shared the same platform, a later analysis reported.

A remark on this clone: No antigen is known for it. Other DNA sequences in the same sample also yield this CDR3.

Some clones are missing from TCRdb's copy, which holds only in-frame ones; the method was immunoSEQ multiplex PCR. The sample has roughly 330,000 clones, about 85% seen once; the top ten hold over 1%. Study-wide results and limits: In vitro assays verified that three CMV-associated chains recognized CMV antigens specifically. The study put 150 or so TCR beta chains on its list as cytomegalovirus-associated.

Sequenced: PBMCs. This clonotype originated in a woman under 40 in good health and CMV-seropositive.

CDR3 region: CASSPRVNTEAFF. Here the CDR3 DNA reads TGTGCCAGCAGCCCAAGAGTGAACACTGAAGCTTTCTTT. The rearrangement uses TRBV7-3 and TRBJ1-1; no definite D call. Per germline, CDR1 SGHTA and CDR2 FQGTGA. This CDR3 comprises 13 residues. Trimming stripped 5 bases from V and 0 bases from J, with 7 bases between. Full variable domain (remainder filled in from reference TRBV7-3 and TRBJ1-1): GAGVSQTPSNKVTEKGKYVELRCDPISGHTALYWYRQSLGQGPEFLIYFQGTGAADDSGLPNDRFFAVRPEGSVSTLKIQRTERGDSAVYLCASSPRVNTEAFFGQGTRLTVV.